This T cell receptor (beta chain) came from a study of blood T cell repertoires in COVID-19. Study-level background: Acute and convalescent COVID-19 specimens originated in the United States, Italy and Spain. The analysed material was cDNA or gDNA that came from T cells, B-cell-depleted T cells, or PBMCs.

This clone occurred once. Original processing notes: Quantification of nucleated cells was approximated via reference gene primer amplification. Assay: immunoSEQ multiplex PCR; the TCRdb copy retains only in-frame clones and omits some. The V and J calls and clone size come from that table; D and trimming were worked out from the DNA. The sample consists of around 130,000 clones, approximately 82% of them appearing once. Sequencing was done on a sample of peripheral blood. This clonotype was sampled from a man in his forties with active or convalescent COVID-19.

The CDR3 DNA reads TGTGCCAGTAGTTCCGGGACAGTGGGTCAAGAGACCCAGTACTTC. Its protein is CASSSGTVGQETQYF. The chain has TRBV19 and TRBJ2-5; 7 bases map to TRBD1. This CDR3 has 15 amino acids. The ends lost 5 bases at V and 2 bases at J; junction bases unmatched: 8. Germline V lookup: CDR1 LNHDA, CDR2 SQIVND (reference sequence).